The source of this TCR beta chain is a study of OX40 agonist ivuxolimab in advanced cancers. Overall study: One hepatocellular carcinoma and a couple of cutaneous melanoma patients partially responded.

Study-level points and caveats: Within 6 weeks, CD4+ and CD8+ blood T cells expanded clonally at 0.1 to 3.0 mg/kg.

The CDR3 is 15 amino acids. Germline V CDR1 and CDR2: SEHNR, FQNEAQ (reference sequence). V lost 4 bases, J lost 3 bases, and 7 bases stayed unmatched. Details on this clone: Its antigen is unidentified.

Sequenced by immunoSEQ multiplex PCR; TCRdb stores in-frame clones only, minus some. This table holds about 150,000 clones, about nine tenths found once. This sequence joins TRBV7-9 and TRBJ1-1, with 8 bases lining up with TRBD1. The specimen was CD4+ or CD8+ T cells sorted from blood, collected in a trial of the OX40 agonist ivuxolimab. The sequence derives from an adult with an advanced solid tumor such as melanoma, head and neck, liver or kidney cancer. The DNA of the CDR3 is TGTGCCAGCAGCTCAGGACAGGGTAGGGACACTGAAGCTTTCTTT. Residues: CASSSGQGRDTEAFF.